Listed below are T cell receptor beta chains from one sample, sequenced in a study of beta chain features in type 1 diabetes. The data were produced by immunoSEQ multiplex PCR, yet TCRdb's version contains in-frame clones alone and is incomplete. The table records about 150,000 clones, 9.2% of them present only once. Sequencing input: central memory CD4+ T cells from blood. The receptors were gathered from a man aged 18 to 29 in good health. Each CDR3 is given with its conserved first and last residue. A D gene is named only where the DNA matches it firmly. Size tells how often a clone was seen (once, few, many) or the class of an expanded clone, and some rows leave it out.

J,D,V,size,CDR3,DNA
TRBJ2-3,TRBD2,TRBV30,few,CAYTRTSGGLDTQYF,TGTGCCTATACCCGGACTAGCGGGGGGTTGGATACGCAGTATTTT
TRBJ1-5,TRBD1,TRBV5-8,-,CASSPGQGSGQPQHF,TGTGCCAGCAGCCCCGGACAGGGTTCGGGTCAGCCCCAGCATTTT
TRBJ1-3,-,TRBV18,few,CASSPQGDSGNTIYF,TGTGCCAGCTCACCACAGGGAGACTCTGGAAACACCATATATTTT
TRBJ2-1,-,TRBV5-1,few,CASGTLLGIYNEQFF,TGCGCCAGCGGGACACTCCTCGGGATATACAATGAGCAGTTCTTC
TRBJ1-5,-,TRBV30,-,CAWSVEGGRAQHF,TGTGCCTGGAGTGTAGAAGGGGGTCGAGCCCAGCATTTT
TRBJ1-4,-,TRBV18,few,CASSPSMTARSTNEKLFF,TGTGCCAGCTCACCCTCAATGACAGCCCGCTCAACTAATGAAAAACTGTTTTTT
TRBJ2-3,-,TRBV10-3,-,CAISESGATDTQYF,TGTGCCATCAGTGAGTCGGGGGCGACAGATACGCAGTATTTT
TRBJ2-7,TRBD1,TRBV18,few,CASGPGQGGYEQYF,TGTGCCAGCGGACCGGGACAGGGGGGTTACGAGCAGTACTTC
TRBJ2-3,TRBD1,TRBV27,few,CASSFGQGGPTDTQYF,TGTGCCAGCAGTTTTGGACAGGGGGGACCCACAGATACGCAGTATTTT
TRBJ2-7,-,TRBV4-1,-,CASSPRTVSSYEQYF,TGTGCCAGCAGCCCTCGGACAGTAAGCTCCTACGAGCAGTACTTC
TRBJ2-7,-,TRBV6-6,many,CASNSGTKGEQYF,TGTGCCAGCAACTCCGGGACAAAGGGCGAGCAGTACTTC
TRBJ2-2,TRBD1,TRBV4-1,few,CASSRDRGVTGELFF,TGCGCCAGCAGCAGGGACAGGGGGGTAACCGGGGAGCTGTTTTTT
TRBJ2-2,-,TRBV2,-,CASSAYSGLNTGELFF,TGTGCCAGCAGTGCCTATTCGGGACTGAACACCGGGGAGCTGTTTTTT
TRBJ2-5,TRBD1,TRBV5-4,many,CASSWAGQGAKTQYF,TGTGCCAGCAGCTGGGCGGGACAGGGGGCGAAGACCCAGTACTTC
TRBJ2-3,-,TRBV5-6,-,CASRVEGSDTQYF,TGTGCCAGCAGAGTCGAGGGCTCAGATACGCAGTATTTT
TRBJ2-3,TRBD2,TRBV6-6,-,CASAGLAGARTDTQYF,TGTGCCAGCGCTGGACTAGCGGGGGCTCGCACAGATACGCAGTATTTT
TRBJ2-1,-,TRBV5-1,-,CASRPPTGSSYNEQFF,TGCGCCAGCAGGCCGCCGACTGGGAGCTCCTACAATGAGCAGTTCTTC
TRBJ2-3,TRBD2,TRBV28,-,CASSLMASGGPGDTQYF,TGTGCCAGCAGTTTAATGGCTAGCGGGGGGCCGGGAGATACGCAGTATTTT
TRBJ2-1,-,TRBV6-4,few,CASSKRELNEQFF,TGTGCCAGCAGCAAACGGGAGTTAAATGAGCAGTTCTTC
TRBJ2-7,TRBD1,TRBV4-1,-,CASSQRDRGYEQYF,TGCGCCAGCAGCCAGCGGGACAGGGGTTACGAGCAGTACTTC
TRBJ1-6,-,TRBV7-2,-,CASSSGTFNSPLHF,TGTGCCAGCAGCTCCGGGACTTTTAATTCACCCCTCCACTTT
TRBJ2-1,-,TRBV5-6,-,CASSLYLNNEQFF,TGTGCCAGCAGCTTGTACCTAAACAATGAGCAGTTCTTC
TRBJ2-1,-,TRBV5-4,few,CASSSGGSSYNEQFF,TGTGCCAGCAGCTCAGGAGGGAGCTCCTACAATGAGCAGTTCTTC
TRBJ2-3,-,TRBV4-3,-,CASSQGGVSTDTQYF,TGCGCCAGCAGCCAAGGGGGGGTTAGCACAGATACGCAGTATTTT
TRBJ2-1,-,TRBV30,many,CAWMSTVWNEQFF,TGTGCCTGGATGTCGACAGTTTGGAATGAGCAGTTCTTC
TRBJ1-1,TRBD1,TRBV10-2,-,CASTRGTGMNTEAFF,TGCGCCAGCACCCGGGGGACAGGGATGAACACTGAAGCTTTCTTT
TRBJ1-2,-,TRBV18,few,CASSPPTSRGYTF,TGTGCCAGCTCACCGCCCACTTCGCGGGGCTACACCTTC
TRBJ2-7,TRBD2,TRBV5-4,-,CASSVRSGGPRFYEQYF,TGTGCCAGCAGCGTCCGCAGCGGGGGGCCAAGGTTTTACGAGCAGTACTTC
TRBJ1-2,-,TRBV2,many,CASIPTGQNYGYTF,TGTGCCAGCATTCCGACAGGTCAGAACTATGGCTACACCTTC
TRBJ1-3,-,TRBV9,-,CASSPGQISGNTIYF,TGTGCCAGCAGTCCCGGACAGATCTCTGGAAACACCATATATTTT
TRBJ2-6,TRBD1,TRBV7-2,-,CASSYTGQVNSGANVLTF,TGTGCCAGCAGTTATACGGGACAGGTCAACTCTGGGGCCAACGTCCTGACTTTC
TRBJ2-1,-,TRBV6-5,few,CASKTGGGGEQFF,TGTGCCAGCAAAACCGGTGGGGGAGGAGAGCAGTTCTTC
TRBJ2-1,-,TRBV11-3,few,CASSWYRDLMFF,TGTGCCAGCAGCTGGTACCGGGACTTGATGTTCTTC
TRBJ2-4,-,TRBV4-3,-,CASSQDAGKNIQYF,TGCGCCAGCAGCCAAGACGCAGGGAAAAACATTCAGTACTTC
TRBJ2-1,TRBD2,TRBV7-8,-,CASSLGGTSGNEQFF,TGTGCCAGCAGCTTAGGCGGGACTAGCGGCAATGAGCAGTTCTTC
TRBJ1-4,-,TRBV28,-,CASSPTYNEKLFF,TGTGCCAGCAGTCCAACCTACAATGAAAAACTGTTTTTT
TRBJ2-3,-,TRBV6-1,-,CASSEGAGTDTQYF,TGTGCCAGCAGTGAAGGAGCGGGCACAGATACGCAGTATTTT
TRBJ1-2,-,TRBV4-1,few,CASSQEARQILGGYTF,TGCGCCAGCAGCCAAGAAGCTCGACAGATCCTCGGTGGCTACACCTTC
TRBJ2-5,TRBD1,TRBV30,few,CAWGGQGETQYF,TGTGCCTGGGGGGGACAGGGTGAGACCCAGTACTTC
TRBJ1-1,TRBD1,TRBV7-2,-,CASSRTGNTEAFF,TGTGCCAGCAGCCGGACAGGGAACACTGAAGCTTTCTTT
TRBJ2-1,TRBD1,TRBV23-1,many,CASNRGREQFF,TGCGCCAGTAACAGGGGAAGGGAGCAGTTCTTC
TRBJ1-6,-,TRBV7-2,few,CASSPYRGSPLHF,TGTGCCAGCAGCCCATATAGGGGATCACCCCTCCACTTT
TRBJ2-5,TRBD1,TRBV5-1,-,CASSRTGEETQYF,TGCGCCAGCAGTCGGACAGGAGAAGAGACCCAGTACTTC
TRBJ2-2,TRBD1,TRBV27,few,CASSSPAGTGNTGELFF,TGTGCCAGCAGTTCCCCGGCCGGGACAGGGAACACCGGGGAGCTGTTTTTT
TRBJ2-3,TRBD2,TRBV4-3,-,CASSRASGGAGTSTDTQYF,TGCGCCAGCAGCCGGGCTAGCGGGGGGGCCGGGACTAGCACAGATACGCAGTATTTT
TRBJ2-3,TRBD2,TRBV7-9,few,CASSSIAGGADTQYF,TGTGCCAGCAGCTCCATAGCGGGGGGTGCAGATACGCAGTATTTT
TRBJ2-4,-,TRBV5-6,few,CASSLGAVNIQYF,TGTGCCAGCAGCTTGGGGGCAGTAAACATTCAGTACTTC
TRBJ1-4,-,TRBV2,-,CASWGDGPNEKLFF,TGTGCCAGCTGGGGGGATGGACCTAATGAAAAACTGTTTTTT
TRBJ2-7,-,TRBV7-9,few,CASSLDGGTGEQYF,TGTGCCAGCAGCTTAGACGGGGGAACGGGCGAGCAGTACTTC
TRBJ1-1,-,TRBV19,many,CASSAAGLNTEAFF,TGTGCCAGTAGTGCGGCAGGGCTGAACACTGAAGCTTTCTTT
TRBJ1-5,-,TRBV2,-,CASGRGAEQPQHF,TGTGCCAGCGGGCGGGGGGCGGAACAGCCCCAGCATTTT
TRBJ2-5,-,TRBV7-3,-,CASSPFAGAGQETQYF,TGTGCCAGCAGCCCCTTTGCGGGGGCGGGTCAAGAGACCCAGTACTTC
TRBJ2-3,TRBD2,TRBV7-2,-,CASSLPGGGLAGVSYTQYF,TGTGCCAGCAGCCTACCCGGGGGGGGCTTAGCGGGCGTATCATATACGCAGTATTTT
TRBJ1-4,-,TRBV11-2,-,CASSWGYLSGTNEKLFF,TGTGCCAGCAGCTGGGGCTACCTTTCGGGCACTAATGAAAAACTGTTTTTT
TRBJ2-5,TRBD2,TRBV5-1,few,CASSLTTGGGQETQYF,TGCGCCAGCAGCCTCACGACTGGGGGGGGGCAAGAGACCCAGTACTTC
TRBJ2-1,TRBD2,TRBV19,few,CASRTGTSGTYEQFF,TGTGCCAGTAGGACCGGGACTAGCGGTACATATGAGCAGTTCTTC